The present TCR beta chain was sequenced within a study of blood T cell repertoires in COVID-19. About the research overall: The study drew acute and convalescent COVID-19 samples from the United States, Italy and Spain. T cells, B-cell-depleted T cells, or PBMCs provided the cDNA or gDNA that served as material.

Per the germline V gene, CDR1 is LGHNT and CDR2 is FRNRAP. V dropped 5 bases and J dropped 3; count of bases not matched to a gene: 7. This CDR3 contains 16 residues. TCRdb keeps only in-frame clones here, not all; method: immunoSEQ multiplex PCR. The sample carries roughly 100,000 clones, roughly 71% recorded once. The sequenced material came from peripheral blood. This TCR came from a woman aged 80 or older with acute or convalescent COVID-19. The rearrangement uses TRBV12-5 and TRBJ1-6; 7 bases align to TRBD1. The CDR3 here is CASGRQGVDYNSPLHF. In DNA form, the CDR3 reads TGTGCTAGTGGTCGGCAGGGGGTTGACTATAATTCACCCCTCCACTTT.